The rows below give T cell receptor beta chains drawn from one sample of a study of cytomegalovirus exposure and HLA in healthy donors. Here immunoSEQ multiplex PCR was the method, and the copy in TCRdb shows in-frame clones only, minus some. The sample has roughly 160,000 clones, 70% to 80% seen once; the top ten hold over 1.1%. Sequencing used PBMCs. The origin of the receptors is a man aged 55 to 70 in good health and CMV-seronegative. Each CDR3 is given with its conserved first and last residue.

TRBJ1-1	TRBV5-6	CASSFFRGLNTEAFF
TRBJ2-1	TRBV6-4	CASSSDQGGHNEQFF
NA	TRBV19	CASRHRDRNYEQYF
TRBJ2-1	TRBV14	CASSQDSLTGGLFNEQFF
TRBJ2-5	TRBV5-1	CASSWSKETQYF
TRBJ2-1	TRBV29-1	CSVEVGLAGGPGEQFF
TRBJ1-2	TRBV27	CASSFGGRGVGYTF
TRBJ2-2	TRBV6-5	CASQLAANTGELFF
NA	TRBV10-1	CASSDPAGQGAYEQYF
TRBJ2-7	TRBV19	CASSREGSYEQYF
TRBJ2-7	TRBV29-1	CSARGGASYEQYF
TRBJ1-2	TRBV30	CAWNGPGIYGYTF
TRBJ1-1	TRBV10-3	CAISDRGADTEAFF
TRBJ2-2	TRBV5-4	CASSFRQDTGELFF
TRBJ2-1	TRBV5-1	CASSLASGGYNEQFF
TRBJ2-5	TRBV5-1	CASSLRISGTQGSSLAWTQYF
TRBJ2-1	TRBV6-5	CASRNSWDEQFF
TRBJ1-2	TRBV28	CASSSAPLLYGYTF
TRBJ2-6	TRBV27	CASAGFSGANVLTF
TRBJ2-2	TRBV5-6	CASSLPKGQGTGELFF
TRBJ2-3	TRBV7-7	CASSLGTGITDTQYF
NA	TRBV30	CAWNVGLAGYEQYF
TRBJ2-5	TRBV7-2	CASKGASGQETQYF
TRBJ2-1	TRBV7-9	CASSPPLRTRGTYNEQFF
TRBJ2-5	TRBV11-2	CASSREGYQETQYF
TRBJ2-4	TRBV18	CASSPAGGKNIQYF
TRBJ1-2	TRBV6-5	CASGSRQGNTF
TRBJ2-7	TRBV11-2	CASNLDRFSREQYF
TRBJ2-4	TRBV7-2	CASSLSSKNIQYF
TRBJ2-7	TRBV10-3	CAISESGGSFYEQYF
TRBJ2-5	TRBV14	CASSQAGGYEAQYF
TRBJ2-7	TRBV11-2	CASSHGTPRGQYF
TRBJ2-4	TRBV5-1	CASSLGPSGNIQYF
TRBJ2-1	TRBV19	CASSKDSSNEQFF
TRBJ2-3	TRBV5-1	CASSLGAQGDTQYF
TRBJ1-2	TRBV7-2	CASSLGTGPPYGYTF
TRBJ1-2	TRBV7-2	CASSPDRTYGYTF
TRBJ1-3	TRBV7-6	CASSPRRGTGNTIYF
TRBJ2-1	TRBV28	CASSSYLAGTGSYNEQFF
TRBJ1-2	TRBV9	CASSVGGTGLGYTF
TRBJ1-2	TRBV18	CASSPAGGSYGYTF
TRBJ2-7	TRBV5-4	CASSPGTGPYEQYF
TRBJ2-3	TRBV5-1	CASSFGLASSTDTQYF
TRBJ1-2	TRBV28	CASSLDAENYGYTF
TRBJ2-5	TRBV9	CASSVGIRGVETQYF